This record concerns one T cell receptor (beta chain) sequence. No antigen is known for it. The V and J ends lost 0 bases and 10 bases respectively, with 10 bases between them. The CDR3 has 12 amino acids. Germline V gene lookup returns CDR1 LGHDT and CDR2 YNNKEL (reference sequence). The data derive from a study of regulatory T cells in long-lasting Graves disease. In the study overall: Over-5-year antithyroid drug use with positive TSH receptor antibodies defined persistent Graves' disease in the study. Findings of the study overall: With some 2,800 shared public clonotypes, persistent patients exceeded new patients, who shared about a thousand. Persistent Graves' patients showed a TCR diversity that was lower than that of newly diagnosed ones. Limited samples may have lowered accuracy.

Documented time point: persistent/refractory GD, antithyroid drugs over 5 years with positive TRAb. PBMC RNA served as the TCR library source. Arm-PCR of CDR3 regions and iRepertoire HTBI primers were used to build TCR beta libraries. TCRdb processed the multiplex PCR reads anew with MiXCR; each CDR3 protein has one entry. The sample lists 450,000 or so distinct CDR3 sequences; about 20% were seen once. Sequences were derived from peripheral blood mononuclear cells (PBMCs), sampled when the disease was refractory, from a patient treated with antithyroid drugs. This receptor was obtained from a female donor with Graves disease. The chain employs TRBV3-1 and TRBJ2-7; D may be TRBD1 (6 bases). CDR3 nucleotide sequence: TGTGCCAGCAGCCAAGACGACAGGTTTCAGTACTTC. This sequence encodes CASSQDDRFQYF.